This record concerns one T cell receptor (beta chain) sequence. This sample was included in a study of blood T cell repertoires in COVID-19. For the study at large: COVID-19 samples, acute and convalescent, were from the United States, Italy and Spain. Sample material is recorded as cDNA or gDNA derived from T cells, B-cell-depleted T cells, or PBMCs.

Germline V gene data show CDR1 as PRHDT and CDR2 as FYEKMQ (reference sequence). This CDR3 contains 17 residues. Trimming removed 1 base from V and 4 bases from J; junction bases left unmatched: 11. Cohorts were assigned according to the clinical history that participants reported. Resolution of symptoms, clearance, or two negative PCRs was present in recovered Cohort 3 donors. Produced via immunoSEQ multiplex PCR; TCRdb's table is partial and in-frame only. The sample shows 300,000 to 350,000 clones, roughly 90% of them seen only once. This TCR derives from a woman aged 18 to 35 who had recovered from COVID-19. The sequenced sample consisted of PBMCs or T cells enriched from blood (not recorded which). This rearrangement joins TRBV13 to TRBJ2-5, with TRBD1 matching over 8 bases. The CDR3 DNA reads as TGTGCCAGCAGCTTAGATCGGGGTGCAGGGGGCGCAGAGACCCAGTACTTC. This gives the protein CASSLDRGAGGAETQYF.